The rows below give T cell receptor beta chains drawn from one sample of a study of T cell repertoires in cytomegalovirus infection. One entry per CDR3 protein results from TCRdb running MiXCR on the reads. This sample has roughly 51,000 distinct CDR3 sequences; around a fifth occur once, and the top ten carry around 27%. Their specific antigens are unknown. Sample: CD8+ T cells from cultured PBMCs, taken from culture after CMV antigen stimulation. The source of these receptors is a human donor in good health (CMV status not recorded). Some clones in this sample may be carry-over from other donors' samples. The CDR3 runs from the conserved cysteine through the conserved F or W. D genes are given only for firm matches. Rows may omit the clone size; those that give it use once, few, many or a size class.

d_gene	v_gene	len	j_gene	abundance	CDR3nt	CDR3aa
NA	TRBV7-6	14	TRBJ1-1	few	TGTGCCAGCAGCTTAGGGGATCTGAACACTGAAGCTTTCTTT	CASSLGDLNTEAFF
TRBD1	TRBV7-2	16	TRBJ1-4	NA	TGTGCTAGCAGCATGGGACAGGGGGCAACTAATGAAAAACTGTTTTTT	CASSMGQGATNEKLFF
NA	TRBV13	16	TRBJ2-6	NA	TGTGCCAGCAGCAGAAGGATGGCGCCCGGGGCCAACGTCCTGACTTTC	CASSRRMAPGANVLTF
TRBD2	TRBV7-2	18	TRBJ2-7	few	TGTGCCAGCAGCTTATGGGTAGCGGGAGTTGTAGACACCTACGAGCAGTACTTC	CASSLWVAGVVDTYEQYF
NA	TRBV25-1	14	TRBJ2-7	NA	TGTGCCAGCAGTGAACCCTCGACAGTTTACGAGCAGTACTTC	CASSEPSTVYEQYF
NA	TRBV7-8	15	TRBJ1-1	NA	TGTGCCAGCAGCTCAAAGGGAGGCCTGGACACTGAAGCTTTCTTT	CASSSKGGLDTEAFF
TRBD1	TRBV7-2	14	TRBJ2-7	few	TGTGCCAGCAGCTTATCCCCCGGGACAGGGAAGGAGTACTTC	CASSLSPGTGKEYF
NA	TRBV7-8	14	TRBJ1-2	many	TGTGCCAGCAGCTTAATCACAGGGATGAGGGGCTACACCTTC	CASSLITGMRGYTF
NA	TRBV12-5	14	TRBJ2-3	NA	TGTGCTAGTGGCTCCCAGGACGGAGCGGATACGCAGTATTTT	CASGSQDGADTQYF
TRBD1	TRBV6-2/TRBV6-3	16	TRBJ2-1	NA	TGTGCCAGCAGACTGGAGACAGGGAGCTCCTACAATGAGCAGTTCTTC	CASRLETGSSYNEQFF
NA	TRBV7-9	13	TRBJ1-5	once	TGTGCCAGCAGCTTAGGATACGATCAGCCCCAGCATTTT	CASSLGYDQPQHF
TRBD1	TRBV25-1	15	TRBJ2-1	many	TGTGCCAGCAGCGCCTTGGACAGGTCCTCGTCTCAGCAGTTCTTC	CASSALDRSSSQQFF
NA	TRBV4-2	15	TRBJ1-5	few	TGTGCCAGCAGCCAAGAGCAGGGGTCGAGTCAGCCCCAGCATTTT	CASSQEQGSSQPQHF
NA	TRBV9	13	TRBJ1-4	NA	TGTGCCAGCAGCGTAGACGGGAATGAAAAACTGTTTTTT	CASSVDGNEKLFF
NA	TRBV12-3/TRBV12-4	12	TRBJ2-7	few	TGTGCCAGCAGTTTCACAGCCTACGAGCAGTACTTC	CASSFTAYEQYF
TRBD1	TRBV19	15	TRBJ1-2	NA	TGTGCCAGTAGTATGAACAGGGGGCAAGGCTATGGCTACACCTTC	CASSMNRGQGYGYTF
TRBD1	TRBV7-9	13	TRBJ1-2	NA	TGTGCCAGCTCCGAGGGGGCCAATTATGGCTACACCTTC	CASSEGANYGYTF
NA	TRBV7-2	15	TRBJ2-6	NA	TGTACCAGCAGCTCCATACTCTCTGGGGCCAACGTCCTGACTTTC	CTSSSILSGANVLTF
NA	TRBV20-1	19	TRBJ2-4	once	TGCAGTGCTAGAGATTATACCCTCTCCACCGGGGGCACCAAAAACATTCAGTACTTC	CSARDYTLSTGGTKNIQYF
NA	TRBV27	13	TRBJ1-2	NA	TGTGCCAGCAGTTTGGGCAGGGAAGCTGGCTACACCTTC	CASSLGREAGYTF
NA	TRBV14	14	TRBJ2-7	few	TGTGCCAGCAGCCCATGGGCAGATTCCTACGAGCAGTACTTC	CASSPWADSYEQYF
TRBD2	TRBV19	15	TRBJ2-2	NA	TGTGCCAGTAGTCTTAGCGGGAGAGGCACCGGGGAGCTGTTTTTT	CASSLSGRGTGELFF
NA	TRBV6-2/TRBV6-3	15	TRBJ2-7	NA	TGTGCCAGCAGTTACAGCGGGTTCAGCTCCTACGAGCAGTACTTC	CASSYSGFSSYEQYF
NA	TRBV7-2	12	TRBJ2-7	NA	TGTGCCAGCTTCAGGGTGCCCTACGAGCAGTACTTC	CASFRVPYEQYF
NA	TRBV7-2	15	TRBJ1-4	NA	TGTGCCAGCAGCGCAGGACATGCAACTAATGAAAAACTGTTTTTT	CASSAGHATNEKLFF
NA	TRBV27	9	TRBJ2-7	few	TGTGCCAGCAGTTCCGAGCAGTACTTC	CASSSEQYF
NA	TRBV28	15	TRBJ2-3	few	TGTGCCAGCAGTTTCGGGCCCGACTCCACAGATACGCAGTATTTT	CASSFGPDSTDTQYF
NA	TRBV7-8	15	TRBJ1-1	NA	TGTGCCAGCAGCTTAGCGGGACCTTTCAACACTGAAGCTTTCTTT	CASSLAGPFNTEAFF
NA	TRBV12-3/TRBV12-4	14	TRBJ2-2	NA	TGTGCCAGCAGTTCCTCAGGGGGGACCGGGGAGCTGTTTTTT	CASSSSGGTGELFF
NA	TRBV11-2	15	TRBJ2-7	NA	TGTGCCAGCAGCTTCGAGGTGGGGGAGTCCTACGAGCAGTACTTC	CASSFEVGESYEQYF
NA	TRBV12-5	12	TRBJ2-7	many	TGTGCTAGTGGCCTGGGGACCTACGAGCAGTACTTC	CASGLGTYEQYF
TRBD1	TRBV28	19	TRBJ2-6	NA	TGTGCCAGCAGTTTTGACTGGGACAGGGGAAAAGGTGGGGCCAACGTCCTGACTTTC	CASSFDWDRGKGGANVLTF
NA	TRBV10-3	15	TRBJ2-1	NA	TGTGCCATCAGTGTGGATCGGAGCTCCTACAATGAGCAGTTCTTC	CAISVDRSSYNEQFF
TRBD1	TRBV19	13	TRBJ1-2	NA	TGTGCCAGTATTGACCAGGGGGCGAGAGGCTACACCTTC	CASIDQGARGYTF
NA	TRBV7-2	17	TRBJ2-3	NA	TGTGCCAGCAGCGGATCCCAGGGCTGGATCGGCACAGATACGCAGTATTTT	CASSGSQGWIGTDTQYF
NA	TRBV12-5	20	TRBJ2-7	NA	TGTGCTAGTGGTTTGGACGAAACCCCTCCACGGGAGATAGAGGGATACGAGCAGTACTTC	CASGLDETPPREIEGYEQYF